This T cell receptor (beta chain) is from a study of blood T cell repertoires in COVID-19 (dated by TCRdb to about 2020). In terms of the full investigation: The collaborator samples originated in the United States, Italy and Spain and spanned the acute and convalescent phases of COVID-19. The prospective study material was composed of cDNA or gDNA derived from T cells, B-cell-depleted T cells, or PBMCs. The dataset comprised deeply sampled blood TCRbeta repertoires from subjects exposed to, actively infected with, or recovered from COVID-19. The repertoires were released in a freely available public database intended as a resource for research on the immune response to SARS-CoV-2. The samples were drawn from two sources: the first 160 participants of the ongoing ImmuneRACE study, and over 950 subjects contributed by 6 global collaborators. The sample metadata nearly always contained a de-identified subject ID, COVID-19 status, age in years and sex. Where HLA class I and class II types were available, the types were taken from metadata supplied by the sample provider, not from assay-based typing. Points the paper makes about the study in general: The quantity of clinical and demographic metadata differed by source and by participant and was supplied without curation.

A second Seattle source provided samples from volunteer blood donors who had recovered from COVID-19. Collaborating institutions collected whole blood in K2EDTA tubes following their own protocols. For TCRbeta analysis, collaborator samples were shipped as frozen whole blood, as isolated PBMCs, or as DNA extracted from either sample type. Reading the germline V gene gives CDR1 SQVTM and CDR2 ANQGSEA. Counted from cysteine to phenylalanine, this CDR3 has 10 amino acids. Solely the CDR3 DNA is kept, with 30 bases framed from the first base. V loses 6 bases at its end and J loses 11 bases; junction bases beyond the gene matches: 5. Regarding this clone: The antigen this receptor binds is unknown. Within one base of it there is no much larger clone, and no base qualities were kept.

TCRbeta CDR3 regions were amplified from genomic DNA using the immunoSEQ Assay, a bias-controlled multiplex PCR. The authors' pipeline ran thus. The number of nucleated cells in each sample was estimated from the amplification of reference gene primers within the assay. To quantify the absolute abundance of each unique TCRbeta CDR3 rearrangement, sequence reads were collapsed and filtered. For each sample, productive Simpson clonality was calculated by taking the square root of Simpson's diversity index across productive rearrangements. As stored in TCRdb, this immuneACCESS dataset retains in-frame rearrangements with V and J assigned. A fraction of the clones does not appear; measured against another copy, unresolved V genes explain less than half of the discrepancy, and the remainder lacks a known reason. V, J and clone size are those of that table, while D and trimming were read from the DNA. Recorded for this sample are around 280,000 clones; 75% to 90% of them occurred a single time. The ten largest clones add up to 2% to 2.5% of the sample.

The rearranged chain carries TRBV29-1 and TRBJ1-1, with 8 bases matching TRBD1. The specimen was peripheral blood. The TCR sequence derives from a woman in her 30s who had recovered from COVID-19. The nucleotides are TGCAGCGTCTGGACAGGGCTGGCTTTCTTT. This encodes CSVWTGLAFF.